The clone carrying this T cell receptor beta chain has only a few counts. Normal lung was sampled as far from the tumour as possible, at least 3 cm. The V gene end was trimmed by 5 bases and the J gene end by 0 bases; junction bases not matched to a gene: 7. The CDR3 has 18 residues. The germline gives CDR1 MGHDK, CDR2 SYGVNS. The table came from immunoSEQ multiplex PCR; TCRdb's copy has only in-frame clones and leaves some out. Among around 3,500 clones listed, roughly 81% were seen once. This entry is derived from a study of immune cell composition in non-small cell lung cancer. The TCR originated in a human donor with non-small cell lung cancer. The specimen sequenced was non-adjacent lung tissue. J is TRBJ2-6 and V is TRBV25-1, with 10 bases aligning to TRBD1. The DNA of the CDR3 is TGTGCCAGCAGTCCCGGGACAGGGGATGTCTCTGGGGCCAACGTCCTGACTTTC. It codes for CASSPGTGDVSGANVLTF.